Presented here are 18 T cell receptor beta chains from one specimen sequenced in a study of T cell responses to AZD1222 COVID-19 vaccine (dated by TCRdb to about 2021). Libraries came from the immunoSEQ multiplex PCR assay. Here the immuneACCESS table is served through TCRdb, limited to in-frame sequences with V and J called. Missing clones are a known gap in these copies; in checked studies unresolved V genes cover under half, and the rest lacks a known reason. The sample table records 70,000 to 95,000 clones; approximately 89% of these occur just once. Around 2.8% of the sample is in the top ten clones. The time point label for this specimen denotes: baseline before first vaccination. Sample treatment or condition, as interpreted from the label and publication: meningococcal conjugate vaccine given as trial control. The source was peripheral blood, collected on day 0 of MenACWY control vaccination. The receptor source for this set is an adult in good health.

V gene TRBV6-1 combines with J gene TRBJ2-2; TRBD2 is a possible D gene (6 bases). V shed 3 bases and J shed 2 bases, with 13 bases lying between them. The CDR3 loop spans 16 amino acids. Germline CDR1 is MNHNS and CDR2 is SASEGT. CDR3 sequence: CASSELRGLNTGELFF. CDR3 DNA: TGTGCCAGCAGTGAGCTGCGGGGACTTAACACCGGGGAGCTGTTTTTT.

CDR3 sequence: CSVEFGAGARGYTF. The CDR3 DNA reads TGCAGCGTTGAATTCGGCGCGGGGGCGCGGGGCTACACCTTC. The rearrangement joins TRBV29-1 to TRBJ1-2; possible D gene TRBD1, 6 bases. V shed 2 bases and J shed 8 bases, with 18 bases lying between them. The CDR3 covers 14 residues. CDR1 is SQVTM and CDR2 is ANQGSEA in the germline V gene.

The rearrangement joins TRBV2 to TRBJ2-3; 7 nucleotides align to TRBD1. V lost 6 bases, J lost 2 bases, and 8 bases stayed unmatched. The germline CDR1 and CDR2 sequences are SNHLY and FYNNEI. The CDR3 is 15 residues long. CDR3 amino acids: CASSGTGAYTDTQYF. As DNA, the CDR3 is TGTGCCAGCAGCGGTACAGGGGCCTACACAGATACGCAGTATTTT.

This chain uses TRBV7-9 with TRBJ1-2; D call uncertain. CDR1 is SEHNR and CDR2 is FQNEAQ in the germline V gene (reference sequence). The CDR3 contains 14 residues. Between the trimmed V and J ends, which lost 5 bases and 7 bases, there was a span of 17 bases. The DNA for the CDR3 is TGTGCCAGCAGCCCGACCCCGGGTGCTTTTGGCTACACCTTC. Translated, it gives CASSPTPGAFGYTF. The full variable domain, rest sourced from reference TRBV7-9 and TRBJ1-2, is DTGVSQNPRHKITKRGQNVTFRCDPISEHNRLYWYRQTLGQGPEFLTYFQNEAQLEKSRLLSDRFSAERPKGSFSTLEIQRTEQGDSAMYLCASSPTPGAFGYTFGSGTRLTVV.

The chain has TRBV7-3 and TRBJ2-1; 10 bases are shared with TRBD2. The CDR3 is 17 amino acids. The ends lost 6 bases at V and 0 bases at J; junction bases unmatched: 8. Germline lookup yields CDR1 SGHTA and CDR2 FQGTGA. The CDR3 is CASRSGAGGISYNEQFF. CDR3 DNA: TGTGCCAGCAGATCTGGAGCGGGGGGGATCTCCTACAATGAGCAGTTCTTC.

The chain joins TRBV4-2 to TRBJ1-3, with D uncertain. The CDR3 extends over 14 amino acids. The germline V gene has CDR1 LGHNA and CDR2 YNFKEQ. V gave up 0 bases and J gave up 4 bases, with 7 bases separating them. As DNA, the CDR3 is TGTGCCAGCAGCCAAGAAACGGCAGGAAACACCATATATTTT. Its translation is CASSQETAGNTIYF.

The V call is TRBV19, the J call TRBJ2-7; no firm D call. Germline assignment: CDR1 LNHDA and CDR2 SQIVND (reference sequence). The V and J ends lost 3 bases and 6 bases respectively, with 12 bases between them. The CDR3 consists of 13 residues. The CDR3 loop reads CASSMGILGEQYF. As DNA, the CDR3 is TGTGCCAGTAGTATGGGTATTTTGGGCGAGCAGTACTTC.

The V call is TRBV6-5, the J call TRBJ2-6; 8 positions agree with TRBD1. The V gene's germline CDR1 is MNHEY and CDR2 SVGAGI. The CDR3 has 15 residues. J gave up 3 bases and V 4 bases, and 2 bases lay outside the gene matches. This chain's CDR3 is CASSSGGGGANVLTF. CDR3 sequence (DNA): TGTGCCAGCAGTTCAGGGGGCGGTGGGGCCAACGTCCTGACTTTC.

In DNA form, the CDR3 reads TGCGCCAGCAGCTTGCGCACGGTTAATTCACCCCTCCACTTT. Translated, it gives CASSLRTVNSPLHF. This chain uses TRBV5-1 with TRBJ1-6; D is unclear. This CDR3 has 14 amino acids. V was clipped by 1 base and J by 6 bases, with 8 bases between them. The germline CDR1 and CDR2 sequences are SGHRS and YFSETQ.

The gene calls are TRBV30 and TRBJ2-7; possible D gene TRBD2, 5 bases. Germline CDR1 is GTSNPN and CDR2 is SVGIG (reference sequence). The CDR3 has 14 residues. V was cut by 0 bases and J by 3 bases, with 12 bases left in between. The CDR3 nucleotides are TGTGCCTGGAGTGTACGGGGAACGGGCTACGAGCAGTACTTC. Protein product: CAWSVRGTGYEQYF.

V and J are TRBV6-2 or TRBV6-3 and TRBJ2-5; 9 bases line up with TRBD2. CDR3 length equals 18 residues. The V gene's germline CDR1 is MNHEY and CDR2 SVGEGT. The V gene end was trimmed by 5 bases and the J gene end by 7 bases; junction bases not matched to a gene: 20. CDR3 amino acids: CASSTPGRGGPYVGTQYF. In DNA form, the CDR3 reads TGTGCCAGCAGTACCCCCGGGCGGGGGGGCCCGTACGTTGGGACCCAGTACTTC.

The chain has TRBV5-5 and TRBJ2-3; D possibly uses TRBD1 or TRBD2 (5 bases each). Per the germline V gene, CDR1 is SGHKS and CDR2 is YYEKEE (reference sequence). The CDR3 loop spans 15 amino acids. The V end was cut by 0 bases, the J end by 4 bases, with 12 bases between. Here the CDR3 DNA reads TGTGCCAGCAGCTTGGTCGGGACGAACGCAGATACGCAGTATTTT. Protein sequence: CASSLVGTNADTQYF.

The rearrangement joins TRBV7-9 to TRBJ2-7; TRBD1 aligns across 9 bases. Germline-derived CDR1 and CDR2 are SEHNR and FQNEAQ (reference sequence). The V gene end was trimmed by 5 bases and the J gene end by 6 bases; junction bases not matched to a gene: 11. The CDR3 runs to 15 residues. CDR3: CASSLSGQGGSEQYF. In DNA form, the CDR3 reads TGTGCCAGCAGCCTCTCGGGACAGGGTGGGTCCGAGCAGTACTTC.

This clone came up once. The V gene is TRBV11-2, the J gene TRBJ2-2; 7 bases fit TRBD1. Trimming took 1 base from V and 7 from J; bases not matched to a gene: 3. Per the germline V gene, CDR1 is SGHAT and CDR2 is FQNNGV. This CDR3 comprises 14 residues. CDR3 DNA: TGTGCCAGCAGCTTAGGAAGGGGGCTCGGGGAGCTGTTTTTT. Translated: CASSLGRGLGELFF.

The CDR3 sequence is CASSLTGGGDAYEQYF. The CDR3 DNA reads as TGTGCCAGCAGCTTAACGGGAGGGGGCGACGCGTACGAGCAGTACTTC. The V gene is TRBV7-3, the J gene TRBJ2-7, with D perhaps TRBD1 or TRBD2 (7 bases each). Trimming took 0 bases from V and 4 from J, leaving 16 bases between them. The CDR3 is made up of 16 amino acids. Germline V gene lookup returns CDR1 SGHTA and CDR2 FQGTGA.

The chain combines TRBV15 with TRBJ1-2; no clear D gene. This CDR3 is built from 16 residues. Trimming removed 0 bases at V and 4 bases at J, with 15 bases between. Per germline, CDR1 LNHNV and CDR2 YYDKDF (reference sequence). The CDR3 nucleotides are TGTGCCACCAGCAGAGATCGGACGGCCAGCTTCTATGGCTACACCTTC. The encoded protein is CATSRDRTASFYGYTF.

V and J are TRBV2 and TRBJ1-5; no clear D gene. This CDR3 region has 14 residues. Trimming left V 4 bases short and J 9 bases short, with 16 bases between. CDR1 is SNHLY, CDR2 FYNNEI, per germline. CDR3 residues: CASSVEDGAGPQHF. The CDR3 DNA follows: TGTGCCAGCAGTGTAGAGGATGGAGCGGGGCCCCAGCATTTT.

In this sample, this clone turned up once. The V and J genes are TRBV4-1 and TRBJ2-2, with 9 bases fitting TRBD2. The length of the CDR3 is 16 residues. Germline V gene lookup returns CDR1 MGHRA and CDR2 YSYEKL. With 2 bases clipped from V and 3 bases from J, the junction kept 4 bases outside the gene matches. In nucleotides, the CDR3 is TGCGCCAGCAGCCAACTAGCGGGGACATACACCGGGGAGCTGTTTTTT. Its protein product is CASSQLAGTYTGELFF.